These 16 T cell receptor beta chains originate from one sample sequenced in a study of breast tumors, draining lymph nodes, adjacent tissues. In TCRdb, the multiplex PCR reads were re-called with MiXCR into one record per CDR3 protein. The table lists more than 10,000 distinct CDR3 sequences, about 50% of them singletons. Sequencing input: breast tumor tissue. The receptors were sampled from a female donor with breast cancer. Some clones in this sample may be carry-over from other donors' samples.

This clonotype was picked up many times. The chain carries TRBV7-8 and TRBJ2-6, with D unclear. V was trimmed by 5 bases and J by 0 bases, leaving 11 bases between them. The germline gives CDR1 SGHVS, CDR2 FQNEAQ. This CDR3 has 16 amino acids. CDR3 amino acids: CASSPRLISGANVLTF. In nucleotides, the CDR3 is TGTGCCAGCAGCCCACGACTGATCTCTGGGGCCAACGTCCTGACTTTC.

In this sample, this clonotype turned up a few times. The chain employs TRBV6-1 and TRBJ2-5, with 14 bases identical to TRBD2. V shed 6 bases and J 5 bases; nucleotides not matched to a gene: 8. CDR3 length: 16 residues. CDR1 is MNHNS and CDR2 is SASEGT in the germline V gene. The CDR3 bases are TGTGCCAGCAGACTGACTAGCGGGAGGGTGGGCGAGACCCAGTACTTC. Its protein is CASRLTSGRVGETQYF.

There are a few counts of this clonotype. The CDR3 DNA sequence: TGCAGTGCTACCCATCTTGCAGGGGGAACCTACGAGCAGTACTTC. Residues: CSATHLAGGTYEQYF. The J gene is TRBJ2-7, the V gene TRBV20-1; the match to TRBD1 covers 7 bases. Looked up from germline, CDR1 is DFQATT and CDR2 is SNEGSKA (reference sequence). This CDR3 has 15 residues. V trimming: 4 bases; J trimming: 2 bases; junction bases outside the gene matches: 11.

By share, this clonotype ranks as medium-sized (0.01 to 0.1%). The V gene is TRBV3-1, the J gene TRBJ2-5; D is possibly TRBD1 (5 bases). In germline, CDR1 is LGHDT, CDR2 YNNKEL (reference sequence). The germline V and J ends were trimmed by 1 base and 9 bases, with 12 bases remaining between them. The CDR3 spans 13 residues. This CDR3 reads CASSQATGRAQYF. The CDR3 DNA reads as TGTGCCAGCAGCCAAGCAACAGGTCGGGCCCAGTACTTC.

The chain employs TRBV12-3 or TRBV12-4 and TRBJ2-7; D is possibly TRBD1 (6 bases). The CDR3 has 12 amino acids. The V gene lost 6 bases and the J gene lost 6 bases, with 12 bases spanning the gap. DNA for the CDR3: TGTGCCAGCAGCCACCAGGGGCTCGAGCAGTACTTC. Encoded protein: CASSHQGLEQYF.

This rearrangement joins TRBV5-4 to TRBJ2-2, with 10 positions matching TRBD2. The CDR3 has 15 amino acids. Losses at the gene ends were 0 bases for V and 5 bases for J; bases not matched to a gene: 1. The germline gives CDR1 SGHNT, CDR2 YYREEE (reference sequence). The CDR3 DNA follows: TGTGCCAGCAGCTTGGTTAGCGGGGGGACCGGGGAGCTGTTTTTT. Translation gives CASSLVSGGTGELFF.

Remarks on this clonotype: Mismatch with germline at one junction end may stem from a read error. The CDR3 region is CAGSRTSGYEQYF. CDR3 sequence (DNA): TGTGCCGGCAGTCGGACTAGCGGTTACGAGCAGTACTTC. The rearrangement links TRBV5-8 to TRBJ2-7; 10 nucleotides agree with TRBD2. The CDR3 covers 13 residues. Looked up from germline, CDR1 is SGHTS and CDR2 is YDEGEE. The whole variable domain, remainder taken from reference TRBV5-8 and TRBJ2-7, is EAGVTQSPTHLIKTRGQQATLRCSPISGHTSVYWYQQALGLGLQFLLWYDEGEERNRGNFPPRFSGRQFPNYSSELNVNALELEDSALYLCAGSRTSGYEQYFGPGTRLTVT.

Only one count was recorded for this clonotype. The J gene is TRBJ2-3, the V gene TRBV2, with D unresolved. The CDR3 has 13 residues. The germline V and J ends were trimmed by 4 bases and 1 base, with 6 bases remaining between them. CDR1 and CDR2 (germline): SNHLY, FYNNEI. CDR3 loop: CASSALGTDTQYF. DNA of the CDR3: TGTGCCAGCAGTGCCCTGGGCACAGATACGCAGTATTTT.

This sequence joins TRBV9 and TRBJ2-5; 7 positions agree with TRBD1. Trimming took 4 bases from V and 6 from J; bases not matched to a gene: 3. The CDR3 runs 12 residues. From germline, CDR1 is SGDLS and CDR2 YYNGEE. CDR3 nucleotide sequence: TGTGCCAGCAGCCGGGACAGCCAGACCCAGTACTTC. Encoded protein: CASSRDSQTQYF. The complete variable domain, with remaining parts taken from reference TRBV9 and TRBJ2-5, reads DSGVTQTPKHLITATGQRVTLRCSPRSGDLSVYWYQQSLDQGLQFLIQYYNGEERAKGNILERFSAQQFPDLHSELNLSSLELGDSALYFCASSRDSQTQYFGPGTRLLVL.

A few counts support this clonotype. The junction departs from the called germline gene at one end, perhaps through a read error. This chain connects TRBV20-1 to TRBJ2-1, with a tentative D call TRBD1 (6 bases). The CDR3 is 11 residues long. CDR1 and CDR2 (germline): DFQATT, SNEGSKA (reference sequence). The CDR3 DNA is TGCAGTGCACCACAGGGAACTGAGCAGTCCTTC. Its translation: CSAPQGTEQSF.

Comments on this clonotype: A much bigger clone sits one base away, suggesting this may be a read error. The chain recombines TRBV9 with TRBJ2-7; TRBD1 agrees at 9 bases. Germline V gene data show CDR1 as SGDLS and CDR2 as YYNGEE. After removal of 0 bases from V and 9 bases from J, the junction contained 13 bases not matched to a gene. CDR3 length equals 16 residues. CDR3 protein: CASSVVGTGSFRAQYF. The CDR3 DNA reads TGTGCCAGCAGCGTAGTTGGGACAGGGAGTTTTAGAGCGCAGTACTTC.

Only a few counts were recorded for this clonotype. A junction boundary mismatches the germline segment, possibly from a read error. The chain recombines TRBV18 with TRBJ2-5; D is unclear. This CDR3 region has 15 residues. The germline V gene encodes CDR1 KGHSH and CDR2 LQKENI. CDR3 sequence: CASSSPGSSQETQYF. CDR3 in DNA: TGTGCCAGCTCATCACCTGGTTCTAGTCAAGAGACCCAGTACTTC.

The CDR3 reads CASSMTYSNQPQYF. The CDR3 bases are TGTGCCAGTAGTATGACTTATAGCAATCAGCCCCAGTATTTT. This chain uses TRBV19 with TRBJ1-5; D ambiguous. The J call may be in error: the DNA end matches TRBJ2-3 better. The CDR3 has 14 residues. Germline CDR1 is LNHDA and CDR2 is SQIVND (reference sequence).

This clonotype was observed many times. The J gene is TRBJ2-1, the V gene TRBV19; 10 nucleotides agree with TRBD2. Germline CDR1 LNHDA, CDR2 SQIVND (reference sequence). The CDR3 runs to 14 residues. V shed 5 bases and J 9 bases; nucleotides not matched to a gene: 7. CDR3 sequence reads: CASSAGLALGEQFF. The CDR3 coding sequence is TGTGCCAGTAGTGCGGGACTAGCGTTAGGTGAGCAGTTCTTC. Supplemented by reference TRBV19 and TRBJ2-1, the full variable domain reads DGGITQSPKYLFRKEGQNVTLSCEQNLNHDAMYWYRQDPGQGLRLIYYSQIVNDFQKGDIAEGYSVSREKKESFPLTVTSAQKNPTAFYLCASSAGLALGEQFFGPGTRLTVL.

This clonotype occurred once. The rearrangement joins TRBV6-6 to TRBJ2-1, with unresolved D. In germline, CDR1 is MNHNY, CDR2 SVGAGI (reference sequence). The CDR3 has 15 residues. Trimming removed 7 bases at V and 1 base at J, with 14 bases between. The CDR3 loop is CASTVRVDSYNEQFF. In DNA, the CDR3 is TGTGCCAGCACTGTTAGGGTAGATTCCTACAATGAGCAGTTCTTC.

This sequence joins TRBV11-2 and TRBJ2-1; 10 positions match TRBD2. The CDR3 loop spans 20 amino acids. Germline V gives CDR1 SGHAT, CDR2 FQNNGV. V shed 4 bases, J shed 1 base, and the junction held 16 bases outside the gene matches. Here the CDR3 reads CASSSPRAGGPKGSYNEQFF. CDR3 nucleotides: TGTGCCAGCAGCTCCCCTCGAGCGGGAGGGCCTAAGGGGTCCTACAATGAGCAGTTCTTC.